A selection of T cell receptor beta chains follows, all from one sample in a study of shared clonotypes between healthy human individuals. Sequencing used immunoSEQ multiplex PCR; TCRdb keeps in-frame clones, though not all of them. This sample has 2 million to 3 million clones, with approximately 94% found just once. The sample taken for sequencing was naive CD4+ T cells sorted from blood. Source of these receptors: a man younger than 35 in good health. Each CDR3 is given without its conserved first and last residue. Each record gives: D gene, V gene, CDR3 protein. The D gene is left open where the match is weak.

-	TRBV28	ASSSLGGGANVLT
-	TRBV28	ASSFRAPTGNEQF
-	TRBV4-3	ASSQEASPTNEKLF
-	TRBV2	ASSETGANYGYT
-	TRBV11-2	ASSLDAGLVKLF
TRBD2	TRBV6-4	ASSVGLAGGLNEQF
-	TRBV29-1	SVLGKGDSSYEQY
-	TRBV5-4	ASSPSRNTGELF
-	TRBV5-4	ASSLGGTGGSYEQY
-	TRBV5-4	ASSLRGAGVDTQY
-	TRBV5-1	ASSLWPPGGTDTQY
-	TRBV28	ASLQIAEAF
-	TRBV6-4	ASSEGPHNEQF